These 18 T cell receptor beta chains share one sample of origin, sequenced in a study of CD8+CD57+ T cells in acquired aplastic anemia. Profiling of TCR beta VDJ combinations and CDR3 sequences used genomic DNA as template. TCRdb re-called the reads with MiXCR, one entry per CDR3 protein. Seen here are some 220,000 distinct CDR3 sequences, around 32% observed once, and the top ten hold 1.1%. The material sequenced was sorted CD4+, CD8+, or CD8+CD57+ T cells (not recorded which) from PBMCs. These receptors all come from a human donor in good health, serving as a control.

This clonotype was found a few times. The chain joins TRBV9 to TRBJ2-4; 7 bases line up with TRBD1. Germline lookup yields CDR1 SGDLS and CDR2 YYNGEE. V gave up 3 bases and J gave up 10 bases; unmatched junction bases: 10. The CDR3 sequence is 14 residues long. The CDR3 region is CASSGGQVEGIQYF. The CDR3 DNA follows: TGTGCCAGCAGCGGAGGACAGGTCGAGGGTATTCAGTACTTC.

A few counts support this clonotype. The V call is TRBV5-1, the J call TRBJ2-3, with 10 bases lining up with TRBD1. V lost 4 bases and J lost 1; bases outside the gene matches: 3. This CDR3 is 15 amino acids long. Germline CDR1 SGHRS, CDR2 YFSETQ. The DNA of the CDR3 is TGCGCCAGCAGCCCGACAGGGGGCGGCACAGATACGCAGTATTTT. It codes for CASSPTGGGTDTQYF.

This clonotype was seen only a few times. J is TRBJ2-7 and V is TRBV9; D not resolved. V lost 7 bases, J lost 0 bases, and 8 bases lay in between. This CDR3 has 12 amino acids. Germline V CDR1 and CDR2: SGDLS, YYNGEE. The CDR3 coding sequence is TGTGCCAGCGGCAATCGCTCCTACGAGCAGTACTTC. It is translated as CASGNRSYEQYF.

The chain combines TRBV5-1 with TRBJ2-3; TRBD2 might be the D (5 bases). Germline assignment: CDR1 SGHRS and CDR2 YFSETQ. Trimming took off 4 bases at V and 2 bases at J, with 11 bases between the two ends. This CDR3 has 14 residues. The CDR3 region has the DNA TGCGCCAGCAGCATGCGGACTGACACAGATACGCAGTATTTT. Amino acid sequence: CASSMRTDTDTQYF. Full variable domain (outside the CDR3, taken from reference TRBV5-1 and TRBJ2-3): KAGVTQTPRYLIKTRGQQVTLSCSPISGHRSVSWYQQTPGQGLQFLFEYFSETQRNKGNFPGRFSGRQFSNSRSEMNVSTLELGDSALYLCASSMRTDTDTQYFGPGTRLTVL.

The sample holds many counts of this clonotype. V and J are TRBV2 and TRBJ1-2, with a weak D call TRBD1 (6 bases). V was cut by 9 bases and J by 3 bases, with 14 bases left in between. Per germline, CDR1 SNHLY and CDR2 FYNNEI. The CDR3 totals 13 residues. CDR3 coding DNA: TGTGCCAGTTTCCCAGGGGAGGACTATGGCTACACCTTC. Protein: CASFPGEDYGYTF.

This clonotype appeared a few times. This chain connects TRBV25-1 to TRBJ1-1; possibly TRBD1 for D (5 bases). CDR3 length equals 14 residues. The germline V gene encodes CDR1 MGHDK and CDR2 SYGVNS. Trimming shortened V by 7 bases and J by 5 bases, and 17 bases separated the two germline ends. The CDR3 DNA is TGTGCCAGCACCCTACAAGGGACCGGAACTGAAGCTTTCTTT. Translated: CASTLQGTGTEAFF.

The gene calls are TRBV29-1 and TRBJ2-7; 7 bases line up with TRBD1. V shed 4 bases, J shed 2 bases, and the junction held 8 bases outside the gene matches. The CDR3 runs to 14 residues. From germline, CDR1 is SQVTM and CDR2 ANQGSEA. The DNA for the CDR3 is TGCAGCGTTGTGGGAGCCGGGACAGCCTACGAGCAGTACTTC. Encoded protein: CSVVGAGTAYEQYF.

The chain couples TRBV5-1 to TRBJ2-3, with 7 bases lining up with TRBD2. Losses at the gene ends were 6 bases for V and 1 base for J; bases not matched to a gene: 5. CDR1 and CDR2 from the germline V gene are SGHRS and YFSETQ. This CDR3 is built from 14 residues. The CDR3 spells CASTAGVGTDTQYF. The CDR3 DNA sequence: TGCGCCAGCACCGCGGGGGTCGGCACAGATACGCAGTATTTT.

This clonotype was observed a few times. The V and J genes are TRBV14 and TRBJ1-3; D gene unclear. The germline gives CDR1 SGHDN, CDR2 FVKESK. The V end lost 0 bases, the J end lost 0 bases, and 9 bases lay between the germline ends. CDR3 length equals 16 residues. Here the CDR3 reads CASSQDYGVSGNTIYF. Here the CDR3 DNA reads TGTGCCAGCAGCCAAGATTACGGCGTCTCTGGAAACACCATATATTTT.

This clonotype was counted between two and nine times. The V and J genes are TRBV3-1 and TRBJ2-7; a possible D gene is TRBD2 (5 bases). CDR1 and CDR2 (germline): LGHDT, YNNKEL (reference sequence). The V end was cut by 0 bases, the J end by 0 bases, with 12 bases between. The CDR3 consists of 16 residues. The CDR3 is CASSQDRGSNSYEQYF. The CDR3 DNA is TGTGCCAGCAGCCAAGATCGGGGTTCTAACTCCTACGAGCAGTACTTC.

This clonotype was seen many times. V and J are TRBV19 and TRBJ1-2; 8 bases line up with TRBD1. This CDR3 region has 15 residues. V lost 5 bases and J lost 2; bases outside the gene matches: 7. Germline CDR1 and CDR2: LNHDA and SQIVND (reference sequence). The CDR3 protein is CASSSWDRWNYGYTF. The DNA for the CDR3 is TGTGCCAGTAGTTCTTGGGACAGGTGGAACTATGGCTACACCTTC.

This clonotype was seen ten or more times. The J gene is TRBJ1-1, the V gene TRBV10-3; 7 bases are a match to TRBD1. The CDR3 runs to 14 residues. V shed 8 bases, J shed 5 bases, and the junction held 11 bases outside the gene matches. CDR1 is ENHRY, CDR2 SYGVKD, per germline. In nucleotides, the CDR3 is TGTGCCATCCGGCGTTCGACAGGGAATACTGAAGCTTTCTTT. This gives the protein CAIRRSTGNTEAFF.

V is TRBV7-6 and J is TRBJ1-6; perhaps TRBD1 as D (6 bases). Looked up from germline, CDR1 is SGHVS and CDR2 is FNYEAQ. V shed 5 bases and J shed 10 bases, with 15 bases lying between them. This CDR3 contains 14 residues. In DNA form, the CDR3 reads TGTGCCAGCAGCCTAAGGGGGGGCGGGTCACCCCTCCACTTT. It codes for CASSLRGGGSPLHF.

This clonotype was counted only a few times. V and J are TRBV5-1 and TRBJ2-3, with a weak D call TRBD2 (7 bases). The CDR3 covers 17 residues. Trimming left V 0 bases short and J 6 bases short, with 20 bases between. The germline gives CDR1 SGHRS, CDR2 YFSETQ. The CDR3 spells CASSLVLGGGARDTQYF. For the CDR3, the DNA is TGCGCCAGCAGCTTGGTGTTAGGCGGGGGCGCGCGTGATACGCAGTATTTT.

This clonotype was recorded at least ten times. The chain is built from TRBV19 and TRBJ2-7; no firm D call. This CDR3 spans 14 amino acids. Germline V gene data show CDR1 as LNHDA and CDR2 as SQIVND (reference sequence). V dropped 0 bases and J dropped 0 bases, with 6 bases sitting between them. The CDR3 region is CASSIETSSYEQYF. For the CDR3, the DNA is TGTGCCAGTAGTATAGAGACATCCTCCTACGAGCAGTACTTC.

The gene calls are TRBV7-9 and TRBJ1-4, with no clear D. Between the trimmed V and J ends, which lost 5 bases and 8 bases, there was a span of 12 bases. The CDR3 length is 13 residues. In germline, CDR1 is SEHNR, CDR2 FQNEAQ (reference sequence). CDR3 coding DNA: TGTGCCAGCAGCGCGTCCGCACGGGAAAAACTGTTTTTT. This sequence encodes CASSASAREKLFF.

The rearrangement uses TRBV6-1 and TRBJ1-4; D is possibly TRBD1 (6 bases). CDR3 length: 15 residues. The V end lost 0 bases, the J end lost 11 bases, and 16 bases lay between the germline ends. In germline, CDR1 is MNHNS, CDR2 SASEGT. CDR3 in amino acids: CASSEAYRVCGKLFF. For the CDR3, the DNA is TGTGCCAGCAGTGAAGCGTACAGGGTATGTGGGAAACTGTTTTTT.

In this sample, this clonotype turned up a few times. Possible read error: a much larger clone is one base away. The chain has TRBV20-1 and TRBJ2-7; D gene uncertain. With 2 bases removed from V and 1 base from J, the gap between germline ends came to 12 bases. Germline V gene sequence: CDR1 DFQATT, CDR2 SNEGSKA (reference sequence). The CDR3 spans 14 residues. CDR3 DNA: TGCAGTGCTAGATTTGAGTGGGTATCCTACGAGCAGTACTTC. Its translation: CSARFEWVSYEQYF.